This TCR beta chain stems from a study of T cells expressing NK-cell markers. Turning to this clonotype: Its target is unknown.

Study-wide findings and caveats: Nothing established the HCMV specificity of expanded NKG2C+ T cell clones.

A 5'RACE template switching approach incorporating UMIs was used to make TCR beta cDNA. No DNA is given; TCRdb re-called the 5' RACE reads and lists each CDR3 protein once. The specimen's table records about 550,000 distinct CDR3 sequences. The origin of this receptor is a man aged 18 to 29 in good health. The sequenced sample was blood T cells: a sorted CD56 or NKG2C T cell subset, CD4+ or CD8+ T cells, or bulk PBMC T cells (not recorded which).

The CDR3: CASSSHRVPYNEQFF. The J gene is TRBJ2-1, the V gene TRBV7-3; lacking DNA, the TRBD1 call made by TCRdb goes unchecked. CDR1 SGHTA and CDR2 FQGTGA come from the germline V gene. This CDR3 has 15 amino acids.